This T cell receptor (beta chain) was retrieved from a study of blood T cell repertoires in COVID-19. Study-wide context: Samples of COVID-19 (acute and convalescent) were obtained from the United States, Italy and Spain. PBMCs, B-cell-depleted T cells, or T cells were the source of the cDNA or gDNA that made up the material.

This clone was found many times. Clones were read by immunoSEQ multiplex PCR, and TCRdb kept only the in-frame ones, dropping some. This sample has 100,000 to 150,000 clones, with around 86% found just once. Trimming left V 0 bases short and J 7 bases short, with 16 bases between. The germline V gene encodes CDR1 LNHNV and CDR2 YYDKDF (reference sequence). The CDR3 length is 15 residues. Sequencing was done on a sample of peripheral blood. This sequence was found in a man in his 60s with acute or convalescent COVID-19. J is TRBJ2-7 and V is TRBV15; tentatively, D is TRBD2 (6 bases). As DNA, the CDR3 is TGTGCCACCAGCAGAGATGGAGGGGATCGGGGTGAGCAGTACTTC. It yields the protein CATSRDGGDRGEQYF.